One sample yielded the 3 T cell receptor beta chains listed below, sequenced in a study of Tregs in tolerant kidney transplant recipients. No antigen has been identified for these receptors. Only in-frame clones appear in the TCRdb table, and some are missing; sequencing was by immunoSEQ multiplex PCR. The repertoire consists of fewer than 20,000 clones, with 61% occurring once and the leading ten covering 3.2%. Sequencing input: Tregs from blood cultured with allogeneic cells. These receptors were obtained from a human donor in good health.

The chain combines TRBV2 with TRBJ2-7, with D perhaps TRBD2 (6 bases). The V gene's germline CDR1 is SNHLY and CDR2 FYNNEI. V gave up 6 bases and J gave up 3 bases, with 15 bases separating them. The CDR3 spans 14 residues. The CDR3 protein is CASSLGGIGYEQYF. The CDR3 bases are TGTGCCAGCAGCTTGGGCGGGATAGGCTACGAGCAGTACTTC.

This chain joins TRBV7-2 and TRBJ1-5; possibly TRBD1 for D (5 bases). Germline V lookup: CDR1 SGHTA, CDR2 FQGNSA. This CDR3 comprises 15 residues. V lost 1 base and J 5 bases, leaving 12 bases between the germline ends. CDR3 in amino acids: CASSLDPRGDQPQHF. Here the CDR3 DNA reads TGTGCCAGCAGCTTAGATCCGAGAGGGGATCAGCCCCAGCATTTT. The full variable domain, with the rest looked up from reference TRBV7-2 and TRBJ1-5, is GAGVSQSPSNKVTEKGKDVELRCDPISGHTALYWYRQSLGQGLEFLIYFQGNSAPDKSGLPSDRFSAERTGGSVSTLTIQRTQQEDSAVYLCASSLDPRGDQPQHFGDGTRLSIL.

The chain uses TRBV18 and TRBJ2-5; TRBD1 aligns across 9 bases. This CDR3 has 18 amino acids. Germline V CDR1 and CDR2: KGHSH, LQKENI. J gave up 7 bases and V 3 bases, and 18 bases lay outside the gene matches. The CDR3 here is CASSPRGLGQGSQRTQYF. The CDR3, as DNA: TGTGCCAGCTCACCCCGCGGGTTGGGACAGGGCTCCCAGCGGACCCAGTACTTC.